This T cell receptor (beta chain) was obtained from a study of blood T cells in healthy people across ages (dated by TCRdb to between 2015 and 2017). In terms of the full investigation: In model experiments, template switching captured about one uniquely barcoded TCR beta cDNA molecule for every two T cells. For two donors (one aged 18 to 30 and one aged 80 or older), the study analyzed two additional independent replicas of 1 million unique cDNA reads from the same blood draw. To track age-related changes in TCR beta repertoire diversity, the study relied on deep sequencing normalized with unique cDNA molecular identifiers. The donors were divided into four age groups: young (average roughly 17 years), middle-aged (around 37), aged (under 70) and long-lived (roughly 86).

The method behind the library was 5' RACE. Sequenced using an Illumina HiSeq 2500. The second PCR ran for about 6 to 12 cycles and used a J-beta primer mix along with a sample-barcoded 5' primer. A template-switch 5' adaptor carrying 12 random nucleotides introduced a unique molecular identifier onto each TCR beta cDNA molecule. Each sample yielded at least 3 million CDR3-containing paired-end reads. First-strand cDNA was synthesized from all RNA with the Mint cDNA synthesis kit, primed by a TRBC-specific oligonucleotide. Following uracil-DNA glycosylase treatment, all cDNA underwent a first 18-cycle PCR with the universal primers M1SS and BC2_uni_R. The published analysis was carried out like this. Normalization of each sample was performed by random selection of 1 million high-quality reads, each carrying a distinct molecular identifier. Reads with shared molecular identifiers were discarded instead of being binned into consensus sequences. MiTCR, run with a Q25 quality threshold and the strictest error-elimination algorithm, handled CDR3 identification, clonotype clustering and error correction. Lower-bound total TCR beta diversity was estimated with a nonparametric unseen species model using Euler transformation. The public sequencing data were trimmed at Q25 with fastp and processed into clonotypes with MiXCR by TCRdb, which kept only in-frame beta chains. Each CDR3 protein gets just one entry, which takes the most common genes and DNA from the rows behind it. TCRdb assigned the V and J calls; the authors' analysis was not used. The sample data list 800,000 to 950,000 distinct CDR3 sequences, and 29% of these were observed just once. The ten largest clones capture 10% to 13% of the sample.

Beyond this particular receptor, the publication reports: The CMV infection status of donors was not known, potentially confounding age-related changes in expanded clonotypes. Observed TCR beta diversity correlated strongly with the percentage of naive T cells measured by flow cytometry. Because profiling used bulk unsorted PBMCs, naive and antigen-experienced compartments could not be compared conclusively. Estimates of total diversity from one million sequenced T cells were regarded as lower bounds and underestimates. Observed TCR beta diversity per million T cells fell roughly linearly with age, and a significant reduction was already apparent by age about 36. The long-lived group showed more naive CD4+ T cells, fewer expanded clones and increased TCR diversity than the aged group, suggesting age selection.

For CDR1 and CDR2, the germline V gene (reference sequence) lists MNHEY and SMNVEV. Including the terminal cysteine and phenylalanine, the CDR3 comprises 15 residues. Just the 45-base CDR3 DNA is kept, in frame starting at base 1. The V end loses 2 bases and the J end loses 1 base, and a stretch of 12 bases separates them. This clonotype has just a few counts. Its antigen is still unknown. One base away there is no much larger clone; base qualities are not given. Donors were approximately 42 systemically healthy Caucasian individuals from Russia aged roughly 6 to 90 years. Each donor gave ten milliliters of peripheral blood, collected into EDTA-treated Vacutainer tubes. PBMCs were isolated by Ficoll-Paque density-gradient centrifugation, with at least 6 million obtained per sample. Total RNA was extracted from PBMCs with Trizol reagent, with at least 5.5 micrograms obtained per sample. Naive CD45RAhigh/CD27high T cell percentages were measured by flow cytometry on a PBMC aliquot from every donor.

A further study also used this sample, focusing on T cells of mothers and their children. According to the second study: Donors were nine systemically healthy Caucasian individuals: three mothers and their six children. cDNA synthesis consumed the entire amount of extracted RNA, loaded at around 1.5 ug RNA in each 15 ul reaction. Sample barcodes and 2-4 random nucleotides were added via the M1S primer in the second PCR. Each mother yielded over 9.5 million TCR beta CDR3 reads and each child 3 million to 3.5 million reads. TCR recombination output is similarly shaped by thymic selection in related and unrelated pairs, with a minor effect exerted by inherited differences. Normalized repertoire overlap was always slightly but never significantly higher in related than unrelated mother-child pairs. No persistent microchimeric T cell clones were detected, at a sensitivity of around 100 clones per million clonotypes. Deep NGS was used in the study to compare the TCR beta repertoires of mothers and children and to look for features that separate related mother-child pairs from unrelated individuals. The mean age was around 40 +/- 4 years for the mothers and around 11 +/- 4 years for the children. After adapter ligation was performed with NEBNext reagents, the libraries were sequenced on an Illumina HiSeq 2000 with 100+100 nt paired-end reads. To prevent cross-contamination, the mother and child libraries were prepared a month apart and were sequenced in separate runs. For each donor, between roughly 500,000 and 2,300,000 distinct TCR beta clonotypes were identified. Naive TCR beta clonotypes were estimated from low-frequency clonotypes matched to each donor's FACS-determined naive share, without sorting.

This TCR came from a woman aged 40 to 49 in good health. The chain employs TRBV27 and TRBJ2-7; the D gene is tentatively TRBD1 or TRBD2, each matching 5 bases. What was sequenced was blood. The nucleotide sequence is TGTGCCAGCAGTTTAGAGGGGTTTGGGTCCTACGAGCAGTACTTC. The resulting protein is CASSLEGFGSYEQYF.